This section outlines one T cell receptor beta chain sequence together with its context. Antigen specificity is unknown. The repertoire was sequenced with immunoSEQ multiplex PCR; TCRdb's copy has only in-frame clones and lacks some. Altogether 2,500,000 or so clones are present, around 90% being singletons, with the ten largest covering 0.14%. This entry is derived from a study of shared clonotypes between healthy human individuals. Study results and caveats: Clonotypes not shared had lower generation probabilities than those common to all four donors.

CDR1 is MNHEY and CDR2 is SVGAGI in the germline V gene. The CDR3 covers 14 residues. Trimming took off 6 bases at V and 6 bases at J, with 12 bases between the two ends. The chain carries TRBV6-5 and TRBJ1-6; TRBD1 might be the D (6 bases). Sequencing was performed on naive CD4+ T cells sorted from blood. Indicated subset: CD45RA+ positively selected. This sequence originates from a man aged 18-30 years in good health. The CDR3 DNA is TGTGCCAGCAGCAGGACAGCAGTTAATTCACCCCTCCACTTT. The encoded protein is CASSRTAVNSPLHF.